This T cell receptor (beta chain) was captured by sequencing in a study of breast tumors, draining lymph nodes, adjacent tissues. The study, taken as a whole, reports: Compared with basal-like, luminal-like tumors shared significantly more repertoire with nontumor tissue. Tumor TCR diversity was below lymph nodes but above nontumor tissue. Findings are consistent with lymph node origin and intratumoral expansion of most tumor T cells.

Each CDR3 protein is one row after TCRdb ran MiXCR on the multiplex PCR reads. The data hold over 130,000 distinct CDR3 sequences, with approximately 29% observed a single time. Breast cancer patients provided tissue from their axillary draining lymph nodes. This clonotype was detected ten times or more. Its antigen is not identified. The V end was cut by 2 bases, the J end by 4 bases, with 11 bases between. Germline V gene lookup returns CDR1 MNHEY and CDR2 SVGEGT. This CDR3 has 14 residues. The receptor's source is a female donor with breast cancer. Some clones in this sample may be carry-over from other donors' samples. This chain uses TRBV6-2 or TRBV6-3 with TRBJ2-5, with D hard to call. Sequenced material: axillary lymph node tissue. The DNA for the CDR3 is TGTGCCAGCAGTTACGACCCTTTGGCAGAGACCCAGTACTTC. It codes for CASSYDPLAETQYF.